The rows below give T cell receptor beta chains drawn from one sample of a study of HIV-infected patients and healthy controls. TCRdb called the 5' RACE reads again in MiXCR, with one record for every CDR3 protein. This sample has 6,000 to 9,500 distinct CDR3 sequences, with less than 9.5% found just once. Sequences were derived from blood, sampled before antiretroviral therapy. These receptors all come from an adult with HIV infection. Both conserved end residues are part of each CDR3. A D gene is named only where the DNA matches it firmly. Some rows have no size entry. The others give once, few or many, or a class for an expanded clone.

TRBD2	medium-sized	TRBV6-2/TRBV6-3	TRBJ2-1	TGTGCCAGCAGTTACTTAACCTCAGCGGGGGCTCATTACAATGAGCAGTTCTTC	CASSYLTSAGAHYNEQFF
TRBD1	many	TRBV3-1	TRBJ2-1	TGTGCCAGCAGCCGGACAGGGGGCTACAATGAGCAGTTCTTC	CASSRTGGYNEQFF
NA	medium-sized	TRBV19	TRBJ2-5	TGTGCCAGTAGTACTCAGGGTGGGGAGACCCAGTACTTC	CASSTQGGETQYF
NA	medium-sized	TRBV5-1	TRBJ2-3	TGCGCCAGCAGCTTGGAGTTTCCGGGGGGCACAGATACGCAGTATTTT	CASSLEFPGGTDTQYF
NA	few	TRBV3-1	TRBJ1-6	TGTGCCAGCAGCCAAGGTGACAGATCCTCACCCCTCCACTTT	CASSQGDRSSPLHF
NA	NA	TRBV30	TRBJ2-7	TGTGCCTGGAGTACGTTTACATCCTACGAGCAGTACTTC	CAWSTFTSYEQYF
NA	many	TRBV6-5	TRBJ2-7	TGTGCCAGCAGTTACGGTAGGCCCCCGACCGACGAGCAGTACTTC	CASSYGRPPTDEQYF
NA	medium-sized	TRBV5-1	TRBJ2-3	TGCGCCAGCAGCGAAGAGGGCTACCGGGGAGATACGCAGTATTTT	CASSEEGYRGDTQYF
TRBD2	many	TRBV3-1	TRBJ2-5	TGTGCCAGCAGCCCTAGCGGGAGCCCAGAGACCCAGTACTTC	CASSPSGSPETQYF
NA	many	TRBV9	TRBJ2-3	TGTGCCAGCAGCGGCCGGGACCCGAGCACAGATACGCAGTATTTT	CASSGRDPSTDTQYF
NA	many	TRBV5-1	TRBJ2-6	TGCGCCAGCAGCTGGCTGAGAGGGGGTAGCTCTGGGGCCAACGTCCTGACTTTC	CASSWLRGGSSGANVLTF
TRBD1	many	TRBV5-1	TRBJ1-1	TGCGCCAGCAGCCGGGACAGAAACACTGAAGCTTTCTTT	CASSRDRNTEAFF
TRBD2	medium-sized	TRBV12-3/TRBV12-4	TRBJ2-2	TGTGCCAGCAGAGAAGGACTAGCGGGGGGTACCGGGGAGCTGTTTTTT	CASREGLAGGTGELFF
TRBD1	NA	TRBV5-6	TRBJ2-7	TGTGCCAGCAGCTTCCCGGACAGGACCTACGAGCAGTACTTC	CASSFPDRTYEQYF
TRBD2	medium-sized	TRBV7-9	TRBJ2-3	TGTGCCAGCAGCTTACTAGCGGGAGGGTCAGATACGCAGTATTTT	CASSLLAGGSDTQYF
TRBD2	many	TRBV9	TRBJ2-5	TGTGCCAGCAGCGTATCCAAAGGCGGGAGGCCCGGGAGAGAGACCCAGTACTTC	CASSVSKGGRPGRETQYF
NA	medium-sized	TRBV20-1	TRBJ2-3	TGCAGGGGCACAGATACGCAGTATTTT	CRGTDTQYF
NA	many	TRBV13	TRBJ2-3	TGTGCCAGCAGCCGAGGTATGGGGGGATCTAGCACAGATACGCAGTATTTT	CASSRGMGGSSTDTQYF
NA	many	TRBV15	TRBJ2-7	TGTGCCACCAGCAGAGGTGCGACAGAATCCTACGAGCAGTACTTC	CATSRGATESYEQYF
TRBD2	medium-sized	TRBV19	TRBJ2-1	TGTGCCAGTAGGCGATTATTAGGACTAGCAGAGTACAATGAGCAGTTCTTC	CASRRLLGLAEYNEQFF
NA	many	TRBV4-1	TRBJ2-3	TGCGCCAGCAGCCAAGATCTTTGGGAGACAGACACAGATACGCAGTATTTT	CASSQDLWETDTDTQYF
NA	many	TRBV12-3/TRBV12-4	TRBJ1-1	TGTGCCAGCAGTTTGGGACAAGGGTGGACTGAAGCTTTCTTT	CASSLGQGWTEAFF
TRBD2	few	TRBV6-5	TRBJ2-3	TGTGCCAGCAGTCATTTGACTAGCGGGTTGGGAGATACGCAGTATTTT	CASSHLTSGLGDTQYF
NA	NA	TRBV19	TRBJ2-3	TGTGCCAGTAGTATCCAATTCCTTAGACTCGACCTAAGGTCAGATACGCAGTATTTT	CASSIQFLRLDLRSDTQYF
NA	NA	TRBV6-5	TRBJ2-1	TGTGCCAGCAGTTACGCCAGGGCCCTGTTCTCCCGGCATGAGCAGTTCTTC	CASSYARALFSRHEQFF
TRBD2	many	TRBV5-1	TRBJ2-2	TGCGCCAGCAGCCAACGGACTAGCGGGAGCGGGGAGCTGTTTTTT	CASSQRTSGSGELFF
NA	medium-sized	TRBV29-1	TRBJ2-1	TGCAGCGTTGAATGGAGGCCTGAGCAGTTCTTC	CSVEWRPEQFF
NA	medium-sized	TRBV4-2	TRBJ1-1	TGTGCCAGCAGCCCCGGAACGGGCATGAACACTGAAGCTTTCTTT	CASSPGTGMNTEAFF
NA	medium-sized	TRBV27	TRBJ2-1	TGTGCCAGCAGTACTCGGACGGACAATGAGCAGTTCTTC	CASSTRTDNEQFF
TRBD2	NA	TRBV11-2	TRBJ2-5	TGTGCCAGCAGCTGGGGGGGACAAGAGACCCAGTACTTC	CASSWGGQETQYF
NA	medium-sized	TRBV28	TRBJ2-5	TGTGCCAGCAGCGCCGCCGGGACGTACCAAGAGACCCAGTACTTC	CASSAAGTYQETQYF
NA	medium-sized	TRBV6-4	TRBJ2-2	TGTGCCAGCAGTGTGAACAGGGAGGCCGGGGAGCTGTTTTTT	CASSVNREAGELFF
NA	medium-sized	TRBV2	TRBJ2-7	TGTGCCAGCAGCCCCTCCTACGAGCAGTACTTC	CASSPSYEQYF
NA	medium-sized	TRBV18	TRBJ2-5	TGTGCCAGCTCAGCGACGGACTACAGGGAGACCCAGTACTTC	CASSATDYRETQYF
NA	medium-sized	TRBV20-1	TRBJ2-7	TGCAGCTCGCTCAGGGATCTCTCCTACGAGCAGTACTTC	CSSLRDLSYEQYF
NA	medium-sized	TRBV28	TRBJ2-7	TGTGCCAGCAGTGGACCGGGTTCCCAATACGAGCAGTACTTC	CASSGPGSQYEQYF
NA	many	TRBV30	TRBJ2-5	TGTGCCTGGGGAGGGGAAGAGACCCAGTACTTC	CAWGGEETQYF
NA	medium-sized	TRBV11-2	TRBJ1-1	TGTGCCAGCAGCTCGTTCGTCCGCGGGAACACTGAAGCTTTCTTT	CASSSFVRGNTEAFF
TRBD1	many	TRBV7-9	TRBJ2-5	TGTGCCAGCAGCTTATTGGGACAGCTCCAAGAGACCCAGTACTTC	CASSLLGQLQETQYF
TRBD2	NA	TRBV27	TRBJ2-1	TGTGCCAGCTCCCCGGGACTAGGGAGGAATGAGCAGTTCTTC	CASSPGLGRNEQFF
NA	few	TRBV19	TRBJ1-5	TGTGCCAGTATCGAGGGGGAGGGAGGACAGCCCCAGCATTTT	CASIEGEGGQPQHF
NA	many	TRBV7-3	TRBJ2-4	TGTGCCAGCAGCTTAGGGCGGGACCCCCTAGCCAAAAACATTCAGTACTTC	CASSLGRDPLAKNIQYF
NA	many	TRBV6-2/TRBV6-3	TRBJ2-1	TGTGCCATCCTGGGCCGACACAATGAGCAGTTCTTC	CAILGRHNEQFF
TRBD1	medium-sized	TRBV19	TRBJ1-1	TGTGCCAGCTCAAGACAGGGCCCTGAAGCTTTCTTT	CASSRQGPEAFF
TRBD2	medium-sized	TRBV6-2/TRBV6-3	TRBJ2-6	TGTGCCAGCAGCACTACTAGCGCTGGGGCCAACGTCCTGACTTTC	CASSTTSAGANVLTF
NA	many	TRBV29-1	TRBJ2-4	TGCAGCGTTGCCCATCTCAACTCCGCCAAAAACATTCAGTACTTC	CSVAHLNSAKNIQYF
NA	few	TRBV10-3	TRBJ1-3	TGTGCCATCAGTGACCAGTCTGGAAACACCATATATTTT	CAISDQSGNTIYF
NA	many	TRBV5-6	TRBJ1-1	TGTGCCAGCAGCTTGACAGGGTCTGAAGCTTTCTTT	CASSLTGSEAFF
TRBD1	many	TRBV19	TRBJ2-7	TGTGCCAGTAGCCCGACAGGGAGCTCCTACGAGCAGTACTTC	CASSPTGSSYEQYF
NA	medium-sized	TRBV12-3/TRBV12-4	TRBJ2-7	TGTGCCAGCAGCCGACAGGTTGGCGAGCAGTACTTC	CASSRQVGEQYF
NA	many	TRBV27	TRBJ2-7	TGTGCCAGCAGTCTTAGCGGCCTCTACGAGCAGTACTTC	CASSLSGLYEQYF